The sequence of this T cell receptor (beta chain) was determined in a study of blood T cells in healthy people across ages. Concerning this clonotype itself: The antigen remains undetermined.

Through a sample-barcoded 5' primer and a J-beta primer mix, a second PCR was run for roughly 6 to 11 cycles. One entry per CDR3 protein results from TCRdb running MiXCR on the 5' RACE reads. The repertoire includes 1.5 million to 2 million distinct CDR3 sequences, over 25% of them detected once, and 6.5% to 8.5% sits in the top ten. General study results and limits: Long-lived donors carried more naive CD4+ cells and greater diversity than aged donors. Strongly correlated with naive T cell percentage was TCR beta diversity.

Germline CDR1 reads SQVTM; CDR2 reads ANQGSEA. Trimming stripped 3 bases from V and 4 bases from J, with 11 bases between. This CDR3 region has 13 residues. The clonotype originates from a woman in her thirties in good health. Material for sequencing was blood. The rearrangement links TRBV29-1 to TRBJ2-3; the D gene is possibly TRBD1 (6 bases). CDR3 in DNA: TGCAGCGTTGATGGGCAGGGGTCAGATACGCAGTATTTT. Protein product: CSVDGQGSDTQYF.